A selection of T cell receptor beta chains follows, all from one sample in a study of spatial heterogeneity in lung cancer. TCRdb recomputed calls from the 5' RACE reads with MiXCR, one row per CDR3 protein. Of thousands of distinct CDR3 sequences in the sample, under 6% were seen once. The sample here was normal lung tissue next to the tumor, taken at surgery. All receptors come from a female donor with early-stage non-small cell lung cancer. Each CDR3 is given with its conserved first and last residue.

v_gene: TRBV2
j_gene: TRBJ1-2
CDR3aa: CASSSGPDYGYTF

v_gene: TRBV29-1
j_gene: TRBJ2-7
CDR3aa: CSSRTFDKQYF

v_gene: TRBV11-2
j_gene: TRBJ2-6
CDR3aa: CASSLVHSGANVLTF

v_gene: TRBV7-9
j_gene: TRBJ2-4
CDR3aa: CASIMDRGNIQYF

v_gene: TRBV19
j_gene: TRBJ2-5
CDR3aa: CASGGRRQETQYF

v_gene: TRBV7-7
j_gene: TRBJ2-2
CDR3aa: CASSEDRNAGELFF

v_gene: TRBV7-9
j_gene: TRBJ2-3
CDR3aa: CASSLDGTGRSTDTQYF

v_gene: TRBV29-1
j_gene: TRBJ2-1
CDR3aa: CSVSGSRGDYNEQFF

v_gene: TRBV5-8
j_gene: TRBJ2-7
CDR3aa: CASSKGWRYEQYF

v_gene: TRBV7-9
j_gene: TRBJ1-5
CDR3aa: CASSAGQLNQPQHF

v_gene: TRBV7-9
j_gene: TRBJ1-4
CDR3aa: CASRKGQSEKLFF

v_gene: TRBV14
j_gene: TRBJ2-3
CDR3aa: CASSQNFGTDTQYF

v_gene: TRBV2
j_gene: TRBJ2-3
CDR3aa: CASSAGTSGHTDTQYF

v_gene: TRBV11-1
j_gene: TRBJ1-4
CDR3aa: CASSSKTGNEKLFF

v_gene: TRBV29-1
j_gene: TRBJ2-1
CDR3aa: CSVTGTGIQYNEQFF

v_gene: TRBV7-9
j_gene: TRBJ2-3
CDR3aa: CASSLAGGRKPDTQYF

v_gene: TRBV5-1
j_gene: TRBJ2-7
CDR3aa: CASSVGAYEQYF

v_gene: TRBV3-1
j_gene: TRBJ1-5
CDR3aa: CASSQEVGTPGGNQPQHF

v_gene: TRBV6-6
j_gene: TRBJ2-4
CDR3aa: CASSSSGQEGGNIQYF

v_gene: TRBV7-6
j_gene: TRBJ2-5
CDR3aa: CASSSPGETQYF

v_gene: TRBV24-1
j_gene: TRBJ1-4
CDR3aa: CATSDQQREKLFF

v_gene: TRBV7-2
j_gene: TRBJ2-7
CDR3aa: CASSLGGTGYEQYF

v_gene: TRBV20-1
j_gene: TRBJ2-5
CDR3aa: CSAYGQGAEETQYF

v_gene: TRBV5-1
j_gene: TRBJ2-3
CDR3aa: CASRVGVTERTDTQYF

v_gene: TRBV12-3/TRBV12-4
j_gene: TRBJ2-1
CDR3aa: CASSFSAGRANEQFF

v_gene: TRBV5-4
j_gene: TRBJ1-1
CDR3aa: CASSLGTNTEAFF

v_gene: TRBV7-9
j_gene: TRBJ2-3
CDR3aa: CASSENSGIVGSTDTQYF

v_gene: TRBV9
j_gene: TRBJ2-7
CDR3aa: CASSERTPTNEQYF

v_gene: TRBV20-1
j_gene: TRBJ2-1
CDR3aa: CSVKERGEVNEQFF

v_gene: TRBV11-2
j_gene: TRBJ1-2
CDR3aa: CASSLDSSPYGYTF

v_gene: TRBV20-1
j_gene: TRBJ2-7
CDR3aa: CSAIDSRRLISYEQYF

v_gene: TRBV6-5
j_gene: TRBJ2-3
CDR3aa: CASSPSGNSDTQYF

v_gene: TRBV6-2/TRBV6-3
j_gene: TRBJ2-1
CDR3aa: CASGDPPPHNEQFF

v_gene: TRBV5-5
j_gene: TRBJ1-4
CDR3aa: CASSLGAGDGEKLFF

v_gene: TRBV7-2
j_gene: TRBJ1-2
CDR3aa: CASSLEEGGGSGYTF

v_gene: TRBV29-1
j_gene: TRBJ2-7
CDR3aa: CNLGSGPYEQYF

v_gene: TRBV7-2
j_gene: TRBJ2-1
CDR3aa: CASSLATGEYNEQFF

v_gene: TRBV2
j_gene: TRBJ2-1
CDR3aa: CASSEGGHAGDEQFF

v_gene: TRBV20-1
j_gene: TRBJ2-3
CDR3aa: CSARDQTVTQYF